This is a list of T cell receptor beta chains from one sample in a study of vaccination and CD4 T cells after COVID-19. Which antigens these TCRs recognize remains unknown. TCRdb re-derived calls from the PCR reads in MiXCR, one entry per CDR3 protein. The sample includes fewer than 18,000 distinct CDR3 sequences, 53% of them seen just once. Sequencing input: CD4+ T cells from blood, cultured in vitro. All receptors come from a human donor who had recovered from COVID-19. CDR3s include the opening cysteine and the closing phenylalanine or tryptophan. A D gene is named only where the DNA matches it firmly. The size field is filled for only some rows; it gives once, few, many or a size class.

clone size: .; D gene: .; V gene: TRBV27; J gene: TRBJ1-2; CDR3 DNA: TGTGCCAGCAGTTTATCGACAGGTCGATATGGCTACACCTTC; CDR3 protein: CASSLSTGRYGYTF
clone size: once; D gene: TRBD1; V gene: TRBV5-3; J gene: TRBJ2-7; CDR3 DNA: TGTGCCAGAAGCCTCGGACAGGGCGACGAGCAGTACTTC; CDR3 protein: CARSLGQGDEQYF
clone size: .; D gene: TRBD1; V gene: TRBV6-5; J gene: TRBJ1-6; CDR3 DNA: TGTGCCAGCAGTTACGACTGGTCCGGGACAGGGAGGAATTCACCCCTCCACTTT; CDR3 protein: CASSYDWSGTGRNSPLHF
clone size: .; D gene: TRBD2; V gene: TRBV7-9; J gene: TRBJ2-1; CDR3 DNA: TGTGCCAGCACTAGGGCGGGGGTTAGGGATGAGCAGTTCTTC; CDR3 protein: CASTRAGVRDEQFF
clone size: medium-sized; D gene: .; V gene: TRBV5-6; J gene: TRBJ2-3; CDR3 DNA: TGTGCCAGCAGCTTATATGGGGGACCCCTGGATACGCAGTATTTT; CDR3 protein: CASSLYGGPLDTQYF
clone size: .; D gene: .; V gene: TRBV28; J gene: TRBJ2-7; CDR3 DNA: TGTGCCAGCAGCTTCACTAGGGGCCTAAGTAACGAGCAGTACTTC; CDR3 protein: CASSFTRGLSNEQYF
clone size: .; D gene: TRBD1; V gene: TRBV12-3/TRBV12-4; J gene: TRBJ1-5; CDR3 DNA: TGTGCCAGCAGCGGGACAGGGGGAGGGCTGGGGCCCCAGCATTTT; CDR3 protein: CASSGTGGGLGPQHF
clone size: .; D gene: .; V gene: TRBV7-9; J gene: TRBJ2-5; CDR3 DNA: TGTGCCAGCAGCTTACCGGGAGAGACCCAGTACTTC; CDR3 protein: CASSLPGETQYF
clone size: .; D gene: TRBD1; V gene: TRBV5-4; J gene: TRBJ1-1; CDR3 DNA: TGTGCCAGCAGCTTGAGTTATCCGGGACAGGGGTTGAACACTGAAGCTTTCTTT; CDR3 protein: CASSLSYPGQGLNTEAFF
clone size: .; D gene: .; V gene: TRBV24-1; J gene: TRBJ2-2; CDR3 DNA: TGTGCCACCAGTGATCCACCCGGGGAGCTGTTTTTT; CDR3 protein: CATSDPPGELFF
clone size: .; D gene: .; V gene: TRBV6-2/TRBV6-3; J gene: TRBJ1-1; CDR3 DNA: TGTGCCAGCAGTTATCGGGGGGCGCAGGCTTTCTTT; CDR3 protein: CASSYRGAQAFF
clone size: .; D gene: .; V gene: TRBV6-1; J gene: TRBJ1-1; CDR3 DNA: TGTGCCAGCTCGACGGTGCGGAACACTGAAGCTTTCTTT; CDR3 protein: CASSTVRNTEAFF
clone size: .; D gene: .; V gene: TRBV3-1; J gene: TRBJ2-5; CDR3 DNA: TGTGCCAGCAGCCAAGACTACCAAGAGACCCAGTACTTC; CDR3 protein: CASSQDYQETQYF
clone size: .; D gene: TRBD1; V gene: TRBV7-2; J gene: TRBJ1-6; CDR3 DNA: TGTGCCAGCAGCAGCTCCGGGACAGCCGGTGCAACCCTCCACTTT; CDR3 protein: CASSSSGTAGATLHF
clone size: .; D gene: TRBD1; V gene: TRBV12-3/TRBV12-4; J gene: TRBJ1-6; CDR3 DNA: TGTGCCAGCAGCCTACAGGGGCTAAGGAATTCACCCCTCCACTTT; CDR3 protein: CASSLQGLRNSPLHF
clone size: few; D gene: .; V gene: TRBV5-1; J gene: TRBJ2-7; CDR3 DNA: TGCGCCAGCAGCTTATTCGATCTGGGATCCTACGAGCAGTACTTC; CDR3 protein: CASSLFDLGSYEQYF
clone size: .; D gene: .; V gene: TRBV7-9; J gene: TRBJ2-7; CDR3 DNA: TGTGCCAGCAGCTTATATCCCTACGAGCAGTACTTC; CDR3 protein: CASSLYPYEQYF
clone size: few; D gene: .; V gene: TRBV23-1; J gene: TRBJ1-5; CDR3 DNA: TGCGCCAGCAGTCGCCGAACAGGGAGCGGCAATCAGCCCCAGCATTTT; CDR3 protein: CASSRRTGSGNQPQHF
clone size: .; D gene: .; V gene: TRBV7-9; J gene: TRBJ2-7; CDR3 DNA: TGTGCCAGCAGCTTAGGGACGGGAAAGGAAGAGCAGTACTTC; CDR3 protein: CASSLGTGKEEQYF
clone size: .; D gene: TRBD1; V gene: TRBV29-1; J gene: TRBJ2-7; CDR3 DNA: TGCAGCGTTGAAGCGCCCTCCCCTACAGGGGTCTACGAGCAGTACTTC; CDR3 protein: CSVEAPSPTGVYEQYF
clone size: .; D gene: .; V gene: TRBV19; J gene: TRBJ1-2; CDR3 DNA: TGTGCCAGTAGTATTCCCCCAGGAGGACGACTAAACTATGGCTACACCTTC; CDR3 protein: CASSIPPGGRLNYGYTF
clone size: .; D gene: .; V gene: TRBV6-4; J gene: TRBJ2-5; CDR3 DNA: TGTGCCAGCGGCAATCAGAAGAGGGCAGGGGAGACCCAGTACTTC; CDR3 protein: CASGNQKRAGETQYF
clone size: large; D gene: .; V gene: TRBV12-3/TRBV12-4; J gene: TRBJ2-7; CDR3 DNA: TGTGCCAGCAGTTCCTCCGGGACATTGGGAGAGCAGTACTTC; CDR3 protein: CASSSSGTLGEQYF
clone size: .; D gene: TRBD1; V gene: TRBV14; J gene: TRBJ1-1; CDR3 DNA: TGTGCCAGCAGCCAAGAGGTGGGAGGGGGCGGGCTGCAAACTGAAGCTTTCTTT; CDR3 protein: CASSQEVGGGGLQTEAFF
clone size: .; D gene: TRBD1; V gene: TRBV23-1; J gene: TRBJ2-7; CDR3 DNA: TGCGCCAGCTATCGGGTGGGGGGACAGGTGACTTCCTACGAGCAGTACTTC; CDR3 protein: CASYRVGGQVTSYEQYF
clone size: .; D gene: TRBD2; V gene: TRBV29-1; J gene: TRBJ2-2; CDR3 DNA: TGCAGCGTCACTCTAGCCCCGGGGGGGGGCACCGGGGAGCTGTTTTTT; CDR3 protein: CSVTLAPGGGTGELFF
clone size: few; D gene: .; V gene: TRBV5-1; J gene: TRBJ1-2; CDR3 DNA: TGCGCCAGCAAGGCAGAGGGGCGCTATGGCTACACCTTC; CDR3 protein: CASKAEGRYGYTF
clone size: few; D gene: .; V gene: TRBV7-9; J gene: TRBJ2-3; CDR3 DNA: TGTGCCAGCAGAGGGGGTACAGATACGCAGTATTTT; CDR3 protein: CASRGGTDTQYF
clone size: once; D gene: .; V gene: TRBV27; J gene: TRBJ2-1; CDR3 DNA: TGTGCCAGCAGGGGTATCTCGCGCTCCTCGCAGTTCTTC; CDR3 protein: CASRGISRSSQFF
clone size: .; D gene: .; V gene: TRBV11-2; J gene: TRBJ1-2; CDR3 DNA: TGTGCCAGCATTGGGCCCTCGGAGAACTATGGCTACACCTTC; CDR3 protein: CASIGPSENYGYTF
clone size: .; D gene: .; V gene: TRBV6-1; J gene: TRBJ1-5; CDR3 DNA: TGTGCCAGCATCCCTCAGGGGAATCAGCCCCAGCATTTT; CDR3 protein: CASIPQGNQPQHF
clone size: .; D gene: .; V gene: TRBV5-4; J gene: TRBJ1-1; CDR3 DNA: TGTGCCAGCAGCTTGGGGGTGGGGCCCCTGAACACTGAAGCTTTCTTT; CDR3 protein: CASSLGVGPLNTEAFF
clone size: .; D gene: TRBD1; V gene: TRBV28; J gene: TRBJ1-1; CDR3 DNA: TGTGCCAGCAGTTTACCCCAGGGGGCCGCTGAAGCTTTCTTT; CDR3 protein: CASSLPQGAAEAFF
clone size: .; D gene: .; V gene: TRBV6-2/TRBV6-3; J gene: TRBJ2-1; CDR3 DNA: TGTGCCAGCTTTTTGCGGAGCTCGAATGAGCAGTTCTTC; CDR3 protein: CASFLRSSNEQFF
clone size: few; D gene: .; V gene: TRBV20-1; J gene: TRBJ1-1; CDR3 DNA: TGCAGTGCTAATCGAAACGACAGGAACACTGAAGCTTTCTTT; CDR3 protein: CSANRNDRNTEAFF
clone size: few; D gene: .; V gene: TRBV2; J gene: TRBJ2-7; CDR3 DNA: TGTGCCAGCAGTGATTCGGGCTACGAGCAGTACTTC; CDR3 protein: CASSDSGYEQYF
clone size: once; D gene: .; V gene: TRBV2; J gene: TRBJ2-5; CDR3 DNA: TGTGCCAGCAGTAATGACCGAGGCCGGGGAGAGACCCAGTACTTC; CDR3 protein: CASSNDRGRGETQYF
clone size: .; D gene: .; V gene: TRBV19; J gene: TRBJ1-5; CDR3 DNA: TGTGCCAGTAGTATAGGAGAGGGACTGGCTCGAAATCAGCCCCAGCATTTT; CDR3 protein: CASSIGEGLARNQPQHF
clone size: .; D gene: .; V gene: TRBV7-9; J gene: TRBJ1-1; CDR3 DNA: TGTGCCAGCAGCTCCCGGGGGGTCACTGAAGCTTTCTTT; CDR3 protein: CASSSRGVTEAFF
clone size: .; D gene: .; V gene: TRBV4-1; J gene: TRBJ2-7; CDR3 DNA: TGCGCCAGCAGCCAAGAACCTGGCGGAAGCTACGAGCAGTACTTC; CDR3 protein: CASSQEPGGSYEQYF
clone size: few; D gene: TRBD1; V gene: TRBV6-1; J gene: TRBJ1-1; CDR3 DNA: TGTGCCAGCAGTACTGACAGGGGGAGGAAAGGCACTGAAGCTTTCTTT; CDR3 protein: CASSTDRGRKGTEAFF
clone size: .; D gene: TRBD1; V gene: TRBV20-1; J gene: TRBJ1-1; CDR3 DNA: TGCAGTGCTTGGGACAGGGGAGGCACTGAAGCTTTCTTT; CDR3 protein: CSAWDRGGTEAFF
clone size: few; D gene: TRBD1; V gene: TRBV28; J gene: TRBJ2-7; CDR3 DNA: TGTGCCAGCAGTTGGGACAGGGCCCACGAGCAGTACTTC; CDR3 protein: CASSWDRAHEQYF
clone size: few; D gene: .; V gene: TRBV5-1; J gene: TRBJ2-7; CDR3 DNA: TGCGCCAGCAGCTTGGGCACCCCGGAGGGCGAGCAGTACTTC; CDR3 protein: CASSLGTPEGEQYF
clone size: .; D gene: .; V gene: TRBV4-3; J gene: TRBJ2-7; CDR3 DNA: TGCGCCAGCAGCCAAGATCTGGTGAGGCTTTCCTACGAGCAGTACTTC; CDR3 protein: CASSQDLVRLSYEQYF
clone size: .; D gene: .; V gene: TRBV19; J gene: TRBJ2-5; CDR3 DNA: TGTGCCAGTAGTATAGGCAGACGGCTTCAAGAGACCCAGTACTTC; CDR3 protein: CASSIGRRLQETQYF
clone size: .; D gene: TRBD1; V gene: TRBV6-2/TRBV6-3; J gene: TRBJ1-5; CDR3 DNA: TGTGCCAGCAGTAAACAGGGGAATCAGCCCCAGCATTTT; CDR3 protein: CASSKQGNQPQHF
clone size: few; D gene: .; V gene: TRBV20-1; J gene: TRBJ1-5; CDR3 DNA: TGCAGTGCTAGAGAGTCGGGGATTACGCGCAATCAGCCCCAGCATTTT; CDR3 protein: CSARESGITRNQPQHF
clone size: .; D gene: .; V gene: TRBV20-1; J gene: TRBJ2-1; CDR3 DNA: TGCAGTGCTAGAGACCTTCGACAGATCGGGGGGCTGTACAATGAGCAGTTCTTC; CDR3 protein: CSARDLRQIGGLYNEQFF
clone size: .; D gene: .; V gene: TRBV6-5; J gene: TRBJ1-5; CDR3 DNA: TGTGCCAGCAGTTACTCCCATCCGGTCGGTAGCAATCAGCCCCAGCATTTT; CDR3 protein: CASSYSHPVGSNQPQHF
clone size: few; D gene: .; V gene: TRBV7-3; J gene: TRBJ2-1; CDR3 DNA: TGTGCCAGCAGCTTTATGCCGAGCTCCTACAATGAGCAGTTCTTC; CDR3 protein: CASSFMPSSYNEQFF
clone size: few; D gene: .; V gene: TRBV7-3; J gene: TRBJ2-3; CDR3 DNA: TGTGCCAGCAGCTTAATGGGTGGGGCGGGAGATACGCAGTATTTT; CDR3 protein: CASSLMGGAGDTQYF
clone size: few; D gene: .; V gene: TRBV6-1; J gene: TRBJ2-3; CDR3 DNA: TGTGCCAGCAGTAGAGGTCTTACGCAGTATTTT; CDR3 protein: CASSRGLTQYF